This TCR beta chain appears in the sequencing data of a study of post-analysis software for immune sequencing data. V dropped 6 bases and J dropped 1 base, with 11 bases sitting between them. From germline, CDR1 is SGHKS and CDR2 YYEKEE (reference sequence). The CDR3 loop spans 14 amino acids. Whole-study findings and limits: Comparison of patients with controls showed four or five TRBV segments more frequent in patients, TRBV5-6, TRBV5-1 and TRBV20-1 among them.

Prepared libraries of TCR beta cDNA carried unique molecular identifiers. TCRdb re-analysed the PCR reads in MiXCR, keeping a single row per CDR3 protein. The data show approximately 160,000 distinct CDR3 sequences, 25% to 35% seen once. This clonotype was counted a few times. Antigen specificity is unknown. The source is a girl aged 5 to 17 with multiple sclerosis. The chain employs TRBV5-5 and TRBJ1-5; D is unresolved. Input material: blood. This CDR3 is CASNQDGSNQPQHF. For the CDR3, the DNA is TGTGCCAGCAACCAAGACGGAAGCAATCAGCCCCAGCATTTT.